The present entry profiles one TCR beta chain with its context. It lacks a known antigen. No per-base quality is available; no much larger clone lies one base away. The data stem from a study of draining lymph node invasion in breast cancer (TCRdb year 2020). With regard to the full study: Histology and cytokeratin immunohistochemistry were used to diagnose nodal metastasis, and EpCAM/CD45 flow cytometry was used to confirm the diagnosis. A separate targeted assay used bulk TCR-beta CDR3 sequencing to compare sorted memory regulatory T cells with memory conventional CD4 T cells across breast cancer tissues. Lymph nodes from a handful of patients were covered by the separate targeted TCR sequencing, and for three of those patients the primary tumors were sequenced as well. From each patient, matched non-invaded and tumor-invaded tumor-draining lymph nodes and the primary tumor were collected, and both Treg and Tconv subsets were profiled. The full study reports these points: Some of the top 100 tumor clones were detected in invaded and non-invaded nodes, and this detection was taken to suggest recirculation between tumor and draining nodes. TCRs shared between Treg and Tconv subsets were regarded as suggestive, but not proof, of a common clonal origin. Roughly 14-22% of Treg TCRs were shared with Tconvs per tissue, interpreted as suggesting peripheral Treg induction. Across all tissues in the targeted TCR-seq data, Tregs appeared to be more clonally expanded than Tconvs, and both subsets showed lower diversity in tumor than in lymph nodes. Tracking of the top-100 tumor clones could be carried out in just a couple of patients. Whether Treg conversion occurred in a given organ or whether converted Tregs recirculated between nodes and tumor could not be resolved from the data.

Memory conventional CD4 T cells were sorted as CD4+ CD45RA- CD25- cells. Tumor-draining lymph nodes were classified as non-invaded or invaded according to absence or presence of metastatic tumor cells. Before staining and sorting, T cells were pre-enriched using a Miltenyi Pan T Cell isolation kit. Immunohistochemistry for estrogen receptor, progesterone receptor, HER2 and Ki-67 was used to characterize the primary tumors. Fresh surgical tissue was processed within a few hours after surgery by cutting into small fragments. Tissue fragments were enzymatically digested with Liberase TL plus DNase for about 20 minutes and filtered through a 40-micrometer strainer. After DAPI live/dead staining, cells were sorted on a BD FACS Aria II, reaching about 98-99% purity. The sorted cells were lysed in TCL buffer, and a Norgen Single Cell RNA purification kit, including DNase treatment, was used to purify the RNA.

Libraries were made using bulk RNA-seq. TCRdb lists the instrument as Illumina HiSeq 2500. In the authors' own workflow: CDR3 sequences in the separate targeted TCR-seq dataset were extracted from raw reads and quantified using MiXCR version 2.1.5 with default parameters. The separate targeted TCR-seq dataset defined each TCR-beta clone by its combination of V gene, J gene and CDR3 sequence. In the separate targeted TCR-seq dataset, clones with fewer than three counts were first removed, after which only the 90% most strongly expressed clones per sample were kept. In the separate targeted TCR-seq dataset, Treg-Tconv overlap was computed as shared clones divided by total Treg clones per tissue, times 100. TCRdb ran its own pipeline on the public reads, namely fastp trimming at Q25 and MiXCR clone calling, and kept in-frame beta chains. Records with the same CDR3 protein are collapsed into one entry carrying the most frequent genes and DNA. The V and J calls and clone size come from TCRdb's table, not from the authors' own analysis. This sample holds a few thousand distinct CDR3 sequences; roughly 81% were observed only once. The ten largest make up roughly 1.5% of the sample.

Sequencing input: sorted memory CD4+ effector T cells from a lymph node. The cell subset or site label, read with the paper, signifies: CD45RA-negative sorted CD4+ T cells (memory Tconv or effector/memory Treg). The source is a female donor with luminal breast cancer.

The nucleotide sequence reads TGTGCCAGCAGCTTAATACAGGGTTCCTACAATGAGCAGTTCTTC. This encodes CASSLIQGSYNEQFF. The rearrangement combines TRBV11-2 with TRBJ2-1, with TRBD1 as a weak D call on 6 bases. The CDR3 numbers 15 residues from cysteine through phenylalanine. The sequence is cut down to CDR3 DNA, 45 bases in frame from base 1. The V and J ends are trimmed by 2 bases and 1 base, leaving 9 bases between them. Sequences SGHAT (CDR1) and FQNNGV (CDR2) are obtained from the germline V gene. Extended through the reference TRBV11-2 and TRBJ2-1 proteins, this CDR3 yields the full variable domain: EAGVAQSPRYKIIEKRQSVAFWCNPISGHATLYWYQQILGQGPKLLIQFQNNGVVDDSQLPKDRFSAERLKGVDSTLKIQPAKLEDSAVYLCASSLIQGSYNEQFFGPGTRLTVL.